The 22 T cell receptor beta chains below come from one sample, sequenced in a study of T cell responses to AZD1222 COVID-19 vaccine. Repertoires were generated with immunoSEQ multiplex PCR, while TCRdb's copy carries only in-frame clones and drops some. The data show some 120,000 clones, 93% seen once. The sample consisted of peripheral blood, taken on day 0 of AZD1222 vaccination. The receptors were sampled from an adult in good health.

This rearrangement joins TRBV6-5 to TRBJ2-4; 7 nucleotides agree with TRBD2. The germline CDR1 and CDR2 sequences are MNHEY and SVGAGI. Losses at the gene ends were 7 bases for V and 6 bases for J; bases not matched to a gene: 9. The CDR3 has 14 amino acids. In DNA form, the CDR3 reads TGTGCCAGCAACCCCGGACTAGTGGGAAACATTCAGTACTTC. This translates into CASNPGLVGNIQYF.

V and J are TRBV30 and TRBJ1-4; the D is unclear. Germline CDR1 is GTSNPN and CDR2 is SVGIG (reference sequence). The CDR3 is 14 residues long. V was trimmed by 5 bases and J by 8 bases, leaving 18 bases between them. The CDR3 loop is CAWYSSKGPEKLFF. In DNA, the CDR3 is TGTGCCTGGTACAGTTCAAAAGGCCCGGAAAAACTGTTTTTT.

The chain is built from TRBV3-1 (or the pseudogene TRBV3-2) and TRBJ2-3; 8 bases are a match to TRBD2. The junction had 8 bases not matched to a gene; V was cut back by 7 bases and J by 2 bases. Germline CDR1 reads LGHDT; CDR2 reads YNNKEL (reference sequence). CDR3 length: 15 amino acids. The CDR3 nucleotides are TGTGCCAGCAACCCAACCGGGAGGGACACAGATACGCAGTATTTT. It translates to CASNPTGRDTDTQYF.

In DNA form, the CDR3 reads TGTGCCAGCAGCTTAGACAGGGGAGCTGGAAACACCATATATTTT. It translates to CASSLDRGAGNTIYF. This chain connects TRBV11-2 to TRBJ1-3; D is perhaps TRBD1 (6 bases). Trimming stripped 0 bases from V and 2 bases from J, with 8 bases between. The germline CDR1 and CDR2 sequences are SGHAT and FQNNGV. The CDR3 totals 15 residues.

Here the CDR3 DNA reads TGTGCCAGCTCACCGACAGGGGGCTTTGGCTACACCTTC. The encoded protein is CASSPTGGFGYTF. The chain couples TRBV18 to TRBJ1-2, with TRBD1 identical over 10 bases. The CDR3 extends over 13 amino acids. Germline loops: CDR1 KGHSH, CDR2 LQKENI. Unmatched junction bases numbered 2, after V lost 3 bases and J lost 7 bases.

This clone was seen more than once but under ten times. This chain connects TRBV28 to TRBJ1-6, with D uncertain. CDR3 length: 14 residues. Germline V gene sequence: CDR1 MDHEN, CDR2 SYDVKM. The V gene lost 3 bases and the J gene lost 10 bases, with 13 bases spanning the gap. This CDR3 is CASSLLQLDSPLHF. The DNA of the CDR3 is TGTGCCAGCAGTTTGTTACAGCTTGACTCACCCCTCCACTTT.

CDR3 in amino acids: CASSQTGEAFF. CDR3 coding DNA: TGTGCCAGCAGCCAGACAGGAGAAGCTTTCTTT. J is TRBJ1-1 and V is TRBV9; D is possibly TRBD1 (6 bases). Germline V CDR1 and CDR2: SGDLS, YYNGEE. CDR3 length: 11 amino acids. The V end was cut by 4 bases, the J end by 8 bases, with 9 bases between.

The chain couples TRBV3-1 (or the pseudogene TRBV3-2) to TRBJ2-3; 9 bases match TRBD2. This CDR3 spans 16 amino acids. CDR1 is LGHDT and CDR2 is YNNKEL in the germline V gene (reference sequence). V trimming: 0 bases; J trimming: 4 bases; junction bases outside the gene matches: 5. Here the CDR3 reads CASSQELSGRPDTQYF. In DNA, the CDR3 is TGTGCCAGCAGCCAAGAGCTTAGCGGGAGACCAGATACGCAGTATTTT.

The chain is built from TRBV3-1 (or the pseudogene TRBV3-2) and TRBJ1-2, with D tentatively TRBD1 (5 bases). V was shortened by 4 bases and J by 6 bases, with 12 bases between the two germline ends. CDR3 length: 13 amino acids. Per the germline V gene, CDR1 is LGHDT and CDR2 is YNNKEL (reference sequence). This CDR3 is CASSLGHDHGYTF. The CDR3 DNA follows: TGTGCCAGCAGCCTTGGACACGACCATGGCTACACCTTC.

The chain uses TRBV5-7 and TRBJ1-4, with D possibly TRBD1 on 6 matching bases. TRBV5-7 is filed as an ORF, its function uncertain. CDR3 length equals 14 residues. Trimming shortened V by 2 bases and J by 7 bases, and 12 bases separated the two germline ends. DNA for the CDR3: TGTGCCAGCAGCTTACAGGGACGGGGTGAAAAACTGTTTTTT. Encoded protein: CASSLQGRGEKLFF.

The rearrangement links TRBV11-2 to TRBJ2-2, with D tentatively TRBD1 (5 bases). This CDR3 is 13 amino acids long. V lost 3 bases, J lost 6 bases, and 8 bases lay in between. The germline CDR1 and CDR2 sequences are SGHAT and FQNNGV. The CDR3 sequence is CASSLVGAGELFF. DNA for the CDR3: TGTGCCAGCAGCTTGGTAGGGGCCGGGGAGCTGTTTTTT.

The V gene is TRBV6-4, the J gene TRBJ1-4, with 7 bases aligning to TRBD1. In germline, CDR1 is MRHNA, CDR2 SNTAGT. The CDR3 contains 21 residues. V lost 2 bases, J lost 0 bases, and 18 bases stayed unmatched. In DNA, the CDR3 is TGTGCCAGCAGTGACGAAGGAGGAAAGTTAGGGGGCGGTTCAACTAATGAAAAACTGTTTTTT. Translation gives CASSDEGGKLGGGSTNEKLFF.

Worth noting for this clone: The junction departs from the called germline gene at one end, perhaps through a read error. The chain joins TRBV2 to TRBJ1-5; TRBD1 agrees at 8 bases. This CDR3 is 17 amino acids long. Germline loops: CDR1 SNHLY, CDR2 FYNNEI. CDR3 protein: CASREGQGVYSNQPQHF. The CDR3 bases are TGTGCCAGCAGGGAAGGACAGGGAGTATATAGCAATCAGCCCCAGCATTTT.

The chain has TRBV19 and TRBJ2-1; the match to TRBD1 covers 7 bases. V was pared by 6 bases and J by 0 bases, with 11 bases of the junction left unmatched. Germline V gene sequence: CDR1 LNHDA, CDR2 SQIVND (reference sequence). This CDR3 has 17 amino acids. The CDR3 is CASREDRRGSSYNEQFF. CDR3 DNA sequence: TGTGCCAGTAGAGAGGACAGGCGCGGAAGCTCCTACAATGAGCAGTTCTTC.

The rearrangement joins TRBV15 to TRBJ2-7; D ambiguous. V was trimmed by 0 bases and J by 0 bases, leaving 12 bases between them. CDR1 is LNHNV, CDR2 YYDKDF, per germline (reference sequence). The CDR3 consists of 16 residues. The CDR3 sequence is CATSRDSLAISYEQYF. The CDR3 DNA reads TGTGCCACCAGCAGAGACTCCCTTGCTATCTCCTACGAGCAGTACTTC.

The chain uses TRBV28 and TRBJ2-1; no definite D call. The CDR3 sequence is 14 residues long. Germline CDR1 reads MDHEN; CDR2 reads SYDVKM. The V end lost 2 bases, the J end lost 4 bases, and 9 bases lay between the germline ends. The CDR3 region is CASSLGRTYNEQFF. The CDR3 bases are TGTGCCAGCAGTTTAGGGCGCACTTACAATGAGCAGTTCTTC.

V is TRBV19 and J is TRBJ2-7, with D perhaps matching TRBD1 (6 bases). Trimming took off 3 bases at V and 2 bases at J, with 14 bases between the two ends. CDR1 and CDR2 (germline): LNHDA, SQIVND (reference sequence). The CDR3 covers 15 residues. The CDR3 DNA sequence: TGTGCCAGTAGTATCCGAACAGGGCCGACCTACGAGCAGTACTTC. Its protein product is CASSIRTGPTYEQYF.

The V gene is TRBV7-9, the J gene TRBJ1-2; possible D gene TRBD1, 6 bases. The CDR3 has 14 amino acids. The V gene's germline CDR1 is SEHNR and CDR2 FQNEAQ (reference sequence). V lost 7 bases to trimming and J lost 6 bases, with 18 bases between them. CDR3 nucleotide sequence: TGTGCCAGCACCTCTTTCAGGGGAGAGGATGGCTACACCTTC. This sequence encodes CASTSFRGEDGYTF.

This clone was detected only a few times. The chain uses TRBV28 and TRBJ1-5, with a possible D match to TRBD1 (6 bases). The V and J ends lost 6 bases and 3 bases respectively, with 12 bases between them. The CDR3 is made up of 14 amino acids. Germline values: CDR1 MDHEN, CDR2 SYDVKM. The CDR3 region is CASRTGFFNQPQHF. CDR3 nucleotides: TGTGCCAGCAGAACAGGGTTTTTCAATCAGCCCCAGCATTTT.

The rearrangement uses TRBV7-2 and TRBJ2-5; 12 bases agree with TRBD2. The CDR3 is 17 residues long. The V and J ends lost 0 bases and 4 bases, in that order; junction bases with no gene match: 6. Germline CDR1 SGHTA, CDR2 FQGNSA. The CDR3 region is CASSLAWTSGIVETQYF. CDR3 DNA: TGTGCCAGCAGCTTAGCATGGACTAGCGGGATTGTAGAGACCCAGTACTTC.

The chain has TRBV6-1 and TRBJ2-2; D unclear. Trimming pared 2 bases from V and 3 bases from J, leaving 7 bases between. The length of the CDR3 is 14 residues. Germline CDR1 and CDR2: MNHNS and SASEGT. CDR3 DNA sequence: TGTGCCAGCAGTGAACAGCCACACACCGGGGAGCTGTTTTTT. Protein: CASSEQPHTGELFF.

V is TRBV7-3 and J is TRBJ2-7; D may match TRBD1 or TRBD2 (5 bases each). Germline CDR1 and CDR2: SGHTA and FQGTGA. Trimming cost V 2 bases and J 6 bases, with 20 bases left between them. This CDR3 has 16 residues. CDR3 DNA: TGTGCCAGCAGCTTAGGAGGAAGGAGTGGAACAGGCGAGCAGTACTTC. Its translation is CASSLGGRSGTGEQYF.